A single sample gave rise to the 27 T cell receptor beta chains below, sequenced in a study of T cell repertoires in cytomegalovirus infection. TCRdb re-called the reads with MiXCR, one entry per CDR3 protein. The table includes about 190,000 distinct CDR3 sequences, nearly 9.5% detected once. Sequenced sample: PBMCs. Receptors originate from a human donor in good health (CMV status not recorded). Some clones in this sample may be carry-over from other donors' samples.

This clonotype was recorded many times. This chain joins TRBV7-2 and TRBJ1-4, with a tentative D call TRBD1 (5 bases). V lost 1 base and J lost 7, with 13 bases in between. Germline loops: CDR1 SGHTA, CDR2 FQGNSA. The CDR3 has 15 residues. The CDR3 reads CASSLGGSGFEKLFF. CDR3 coding DNA: TGTGCCAGCAGCTTAGGGGGGTCAGGGTTTGAAAAACTGTTTTTT.

This clonotype has more than one count but fewer than ten. V is TRBV6-5 and J is TRBJ2-2, with 12 bases lining up with TRBD1. CDR3 length: 17 amino acids. Unmatched junction bases numbered 5, after V lost 2 bases and J lost 4 bases. The germline V gene has CDR1 MNHEY and CDR2 SVGAGI. The CDR3 DNA is TGTGCCAGCAGTTACGAGGGACAGGGGGCTAGCACCGGGGAGCTGTTTTTT. It is translated as CASSYEGQGASTGELFF.

This clonotype has a count of ten or more. The genes are TRBV7-9 and TRBJ1-1, with 7 positions matching TRBD1. Germline CDR1 reads SEHNR; CDR2 reads FQNEAQ (reference sequence). CDR3 length equals 15 residues. J gave up 3 bases and V 0 bases, and 4 bases lay outside the gene matches. This chain's CDR3 is CASSLAPQGYTEAFF. In nucleotides, the CDR3 is TGTGCCAGCAGCTTAGCTCCACAGGGGTACACTGAAGCTTTCTTT.

This clonotype was seen ten or more times. The rearrangement uses TRBV7-2 and TRBJ2-4; D tentatively reads TRBD1 or TRBD2 (6 bases each). CDR3 length: 15 amino acids. Per germline, CDR1 SGHTA and CDR2 FQGNSA. The V end was cut by 5 bases, the J end by 3 bases, with 14 bases between. CDR3 region: CASSQPGGLKNIQYF. CDR3 coding DNA: TGTGCCAGCAGCCAGCCCGGGGGCCTCAAAAACATTCAGTACTTC.

V and J are TRBV5-1 and TRBJ1-1; TRBD1 agrees at 9 bases. Germline CDR1 reads SGHRS; CDR2 reads YFSETQ. The CDR3 runs to 14 residues. V lost 4 bases and J lost 4; bases outside the gene matches: 5. CDR3 coding DNA: TGCGCCAGCAGCCGACAGGGGGTGGGCACTGAAGCTTTCTTT. This codes for CASSRQGVGTEAFF.

This clonotype was found a few times. This sequence joins TRBV6-2 or TRBV6-3 and TRBJ1-1; no definite D call. CDR3 size: 13 residues. Germline CDR1 reads MNHEY; CDR2 reads SVGEGT. V was trimmed by 5 bases and J by 11 bases, leaving 18 bases between them. The CDR3 here is CASSPRNPWMAFF. In DNA form, the CDR3 reads TGTGCCAGCAGTCCCCGGAATCCTTGGATGGCTTTCTTT.

In this sample, this clonotype turned up many times. The gene calls are TRBV5-6 and TRBJ1-2, with a possible D match to TRBD1 (5 bases). Trimming stripped 1 base from V and 2 bases from J, with 6 bases between. Germline V gives CDR1 SGHDT, CDR2 YYEEEE. This CDR3 has 13 amino acids. The CDR3 is CASSLNRNYGYTF. In DNA form, the CDR3 reads TGTGCCAGCAGCTTGAACAGGAACTATGGCTACACCTTC.

This clonotype appeared many times. The V call is TRBV7-2, the J call TRBJ1-2; no clear D. The CDR3 runs to 12 residues. CDR1 and CDR2 (germline): SGHTA, FQGNSA. V was trimmed by 3 bases and J by 5 bases, leaving 7 bases between them. CDR3 loop: CASSLTGYGYTF. Written as DNA, the CDR3 is TGTGCCAGCAGCTTGACGGGATATGGCTACACCTTC.

This clonotype was recorded many times. The V and J genes are TRBV3-1 and TRBJ2-4, with D tentatively TRBD1 or TRBD2 (5 bases each). This CDR3 spans 13 amino acids. Trimming took off 1 base at V and 12 bases at J, with 13 bases between the two ends. Germline V CDR1 and CDR2: LGHDT, YNNKEL (reference sequence). This CDR3 reads CASSQAGVGDQYF. CDR3 DNA sequence: TGTGCCAGCAGCCAAGCCGGAGTGGGGGATCAGTACTTC.

This clonotype occurred many times. The chain joins TRBV10-1 to TRBJ1-5; D might be TRBD1 (5 bases). CDR3 size: 14 residues. Trimming removed 6 bases from V and 4 bases from J, with 13 bases in between. CDR1 WNHNN and CDR2 SYGVQD come from the germline V gene (reference sequence). CDR3 in amino acids: CASRVEGLNQPQHF. CDR3 sequence (DNA): TGCGCCAGCAGGGTCGAGGGGTTAAATCAGCCCCAGCATTTT.

The CDR3 nucleotides read TGTGCCAGCAGTTCCGACACAGAGGGCACTGAAGCTTTCTTT. This gives the protein CASSSDTEGTEAFF. V gene TRBV12-3 or TRBV12-4 combines with J gene TRBJ1-1; D not certain. The CDR3 extends over 14 amino acids. Trimming took 4 bases from V and 4 from J, leaving 13 bases between them.

This clonotype was counted between two and nine times. The rearrangement links TRBV19 to TRBJ1-2; 9 nucleotides line up with TRBD1. V gave up 6 bases and J gave up 3 bases; unmatched junction bases: 5. Looked up from germline, CDR1 is LNHDA and CDR2 is SQIVND (reference sequence). The CDR3 is 14 residues long. This CDR3 reads CASSGQGTDYGYTF. CDR3 in DNA: TGTGCCAGTAGCGGACAGGGGACAGACTATGGCTACACCTTC.

The rearrangement joins TRBV20-1 to TRBJ1-5; D gene uncertain. The V end was cut by 3 bases, the J end by 4 bases, with 16 bases between. Germline V gene lookup returns CDR1 DFQATT and CDR2 SNEGSKA (reference sequence). The CDR3 has 15 residues. The CDR3: CSARRYQELNQPQHF. The CDR3 nucleotides read TGCAGTGCTAGGCGATATCAAGAGCTAAATCAGCCCCAGCATTTT.

This clonotype has ten or more counts. The chain uses TRBV24-1 and TRBJ2-3, with D unresolved. The CDR3 runs to 16 residues. The germline CDR1 and CDR2 sequences are KGHDR and SFDVKD. Trimming left V 4 bases short and J 0 bases short, with 13 bases between. The CDR3 nucleotides are TGTGCCACCAGTGACTCCCCTTTTCCTAGCACAGATACGCAGTATTTT. Encoded protein: CATSDSPFPSTDTQYF.

This clonotype was detected a few times. The gene calls are TRBV5-1 and TRBJ2-7; 10 nucleotides align to TRBD2. V shed 0 bases and J 7 bases; nucleotides not matched to a gene: 7. The germline V gene has CDR1 SGHRS and CDR2 YFSETQ. This CDR3 comprises 15 residues. The CDR3 is CASSLEAGGPQEQYF. CDR3 nucleotide sequence: TGCGCCAGCAGCTTGGAAGCGGGAGGGCCTCAAGAGCAGTACTTC.

This clonotype was counted between two and nine times. This rearrangement joins TRBV4-3 to TRBJ2-2; a possible D gene is TRBD2 (5 bases). There are 13 residues in the CDR3. Trimming left V 6 bases short and J 5 bases short, with 10 bases between. CDR1 is LGHNA and CDR2 is YSLEER in the germline V gene. The CDR3 spells CASRVLGTGELFF. For the CDR3, the DNA is TGCGCCAGCAGGGTACTAGGAACCGGGGAGCTGTTTTTT.

This clonotype has ten or more counts. The J gene is TRBJ2-3, the V gene TRBV10-3, with 8 nucleotides matching TRBD1. The CDR3 totals 13 residues. In germline, CDR1 is ENHRY, CDR2 SYGVKD. Trimming removed 5 bases from V and 6 bases from J; junction bases left unmatched: 4. The CDR3 DNA reads TGTGCCATCAGTAAGGGACAGGCCGATACGCAGTATTTT. Translating gives CAISKGQADTQYF.

This sequence joins TRBV4-3 and TRBJ2-1; 11 nucleotides agree with TRBD2. Germline CDR1 is LGHNA and CDR2 is YSLEER. This CDR3 has 16 residues. Trimming cost V 0 bases and J 10 bases; bases outside gene matches: 8. CDR3 DNA: TGCGCCAGCAGCCAAGAGGTAGCGGGAGGGCCTAGGGAGCAGTTCTTC. Protein: CASSQEVAGGPREQFF.

This clonotype was observed at least ten times. Written as DNA, the CDR3 is TGTGCCAGCAGCCCCACAGGGGTCGGGGAAAAACTGTTTTTT. Translating it yields CASSPTGVGEKLFF. The rearrangement joins TRBV7-2 to TRBJ1-4, with 7 bases matching TRBD1. This CDR3 spans 14 amino acids. J was trimmed by 8 bases and V by 5 bases; bases with no gene match: 8. The germline V gene has CDR1 SGHTA and CDR2 FQGNSA.

In this sample, this clonotype turned up many times. J is TRBJ1-2 and V is TRBV20-1; D not resolved. Germline V gene data show CDR1 as DFQATT and CDR2 as SNEGSKA (reference sequence). The CDR3 runs to 15 residues. V was trimmed by 3 bases and J by 4 bases, leaving 18 bases between them. Here the CDR3 DNA reads TGCAGTGCTAGGTCCCCGGGAAAAGCCTCCTATGGCTACACCTTC. Amino acids: CSARSPGKASYGYTF.

This clonotype was seen only once. The gene calls are TRBV12-3 or TRBV12-4 and TRBJ2-1, with TRBD2 matching 13 bases. This CDR3 contains 13 residues. The junction had 6 bases not matched to a gene; V was cut back by 5 bases and J by 14 bases. CDR3 in amino acids: CASSGLAGVWEFF. The CDR3 nucleotides are TGTGCCAGCAGTGGACTAGCGGGGGTTTGGGAGTTCTTC.

This clonotype was recorded a few times. The chain joins TRBV6-1 to TRBJ2-5; D uncertain. This CDR3 has 13 residues. The germline gives CDR1 MNHNS, CDR2 SASEGT. The V and J ends lost 2 bases and 5 bases respectively, with 9 bases between them. This CDR3 is CASSENLRETQYF. The CDR3 DNA reads as TGTGCCAGCAGTGAAAACCTGCGGGAGACCCAGTACTTC.

This clonotype was found a few times. The rearrangement links TRBV7-8 to TRBJ1-1; D ambiguous. The CDR3 runs 17 residues. Trimming removed 0 bases at V and 7 bases at J, with 21 bases between. CDR1 is SGHVS and CDR2 is FQNEAQ in the germline V gene. This CDR3 reads CASSLAKDRVGPLEAFF. The DNA for the CDR3 is TGTGCCAGCAGCTTAGCCAAAGACCGAGTTGGACCGCTTGAAGCTTTCTTT.

This clonotype was seen a handful of times. J is TRBJ1-2 and V is TRBV2; TRBD1 matches at 9 bases. Per the germline V gene, CDR1 is SNHLY and CDR2 is FYNNEI. There are 16 residues in the CDR3. V was pared by 5 bases and J by 0 bases, with 7 bases of the junction left unmatched. The DNA of the CDR3 is TGTGCCAGCAGTTCCGGGACAGGGAGAACTAACTATGGCTACACCTTC. It specifies CASSSGTGRTNYGYTF.

Ten or more counts support this clonotype. The rearrangement joins TRBV4-1 to TRBJ1-5; 9 positions agree with TRBD1. V dropped 3 bases and J dropped 6; count of bases not matched to a gene: 6. The germline gives CDR1 MGHRA, CDR2 YSYEKL. This CDR3 has 15 residues. The CDR3 region has the DNA TGCGCCAGCAGCCATGCACAGGGGGCTTTTCAGCCCCAGCATTTT. It encodes CASSHAQGAFQPQHF.

This clonotype was seen at least ten times. V gene TRBV4-1 combines with J gene TRBJ2-7; D perhaps matches TRBD1 (7 bases). The germline V and J ends were trimmed by 6 bases and 2 bases, with 14 bases remaining between them. The V gene's germline CDR1 is MGHRA and CDR2 YSYEKL. This CDR3 comprises 14 residues. Here the CDR3 reads CASSQGGPTYEQYF. CDR3 in DNA: TGCGCCAGCAGTCAGGGGGGACCTACCTACGAGCAGTACTTC.

The sample holds many counts of this clonotype. The rearrangement uses TRBV10-3 and TRBJ1-4; 8 bases match TRBD1. Germline values: CDR1 ENHRY, CDR2 SYGVKD. J was trimmed by 2 bases and V by 10 bases; bases with no gene match: 6. The CDR3 is 14 residues long. The CDR3 coding sequence is TGTGCCACCAAGAGGGACAGGACTAATGAAAAACTGTTTTTT. Protein sequence: CATKRDRTNEKLFF.